These T cell receptor beta chains were read from a single sample in a study of response to subunit inactivated influenza vaccine. TCRdb reprocessed the RT-PCR reads via MiXCR and lists one record per CDR3 protein. The sample shows over 150,000 distinct CDR3 sequences, about 11% of them seen only once. The sample consisted of non-naive T cells sorted from PBMCs, taken about 6 weeks after vaccination. Every receptor here comes from a man aged 45-60 years who received an inactivated influenza vaccine. Both conserved end residues are part of each CDR3. A D gene is named only where the DNA matches it firmly. Only some rows state a clone size, as once, few, many or a class for expanded clones.

CDR3nt,CDR3aa,v_gene,abundance,d_gene,j_gene
TGTGCCAGCAGCCACGACAGGGTTTGGGCGGCTGGCTACACCTTC,CASSHDRVWAAGYTF,TRBV3-1,few,TRBD1,TRBJ1-2
TGTGCCAGCAGCCAAGCTCACCCCCTGAGCTCCTACGAGCAGTACTTC,CASSQAHPLSSYEQYF,TRBV3-1,few,.,TRBJ2-7
TGCGCCACCGCAGAAGGACACCGAGCTAACTATGGCTACACCTTC,CATAEGHRANYGYTF,TRBV5-1,few,.,TRBJ1-2
TGCGCCAGCAGCTGGAGAGCTAGCGGGGGGGCCGTCGGTAGCTCCTACGAGCAGTACTTC,CASSWRASGGAVGSSYEQYF,TRBV5-1,few,TRBD2,TRBJ2-7
TGTGCCAGCAGCAACCTCAACGAGCAGTACTTC,CASSNLNEQYF,TRBV6-2/TRBV6-3,.,.,TRBJ2-7
TGTGCCTGGAGTGTACAGACTAACGGGGAGCTGTTTTTT,CAWSVQTNGELFF,TRBV30,.,.,TRBJ2-2
TGTGCCAGCAGTGTCCGGGCGGGGGTAGGATCCTACGAGCAGTACTTC,CASSVRAGVGSYEQYF,TRBV6-1,.,TRBD2,TRBJ2-7
TGTGCCAGCAGCTTAGACTCTGGACAGGTGAATGAGCAGTTCTTC,CASSLDSGQVNEQFF,TRBV7-2,many,TRBD1,TRBJ2-1
TGTGCCATCAGGGGAGCCATCTCGACAGATACGCAGTATTTT,CAIRGAISTDTQYF,TRBV10-3,many,.,TRBJ2-3
TGTGCCAGCAGCTCTCCAGGGGGCATAGGGGAGACCCAGTACTTC,CASSSPGGIGETQYF,TRBV5-6,few,TRBD1,TRBJ2-5
TGTGCCAGCAGCCAGGGTCAGGAGACCCAGTACTTC,CASSQGQETQYF,TRBV4-2,.,.,TRBJ2-5
TGTGCCAGCAGCTCACTGGGGAGGAGCTCGCAGTATTTT,CASSSLGRSSQYF,TRBV7-8,.,.,TRBJ2-3
TGCAGTGCTAGAGAGCTAGGAAGCGGGCTAGCCTACGAGCAGTACTTC,CSARELGSGLAYEQYF,TRBV20-1,many,.,TRBJ2-7
TGCGCCAGCAGCCCCTCCGGGAGGGGTTCACCCCTCCACTTT,CASSPSGRGSPLHF,TRBV5-1,many,.,TRBJ1-6
TGTGCCAGCAGTTACTCCTCGGCAATTTCCACTGAAGCTTTCTTT,CASSYSSAISTEAFF,TRBV6-5,.,.,TRBJ1-1
TGTGCCAGCAGTCTTGGGACGTGGGATGGGTACGAGCAGTACTTC,CASSLGTWDGYEQYF,TRBV28,few,.,TRBJ2-7
TGTGCCAGCAGTTATCGACAGGGTGCAAACAATCAGCCCCAGCATTTT,CASSYRQGANNQPQHF,TRBV6-5,many,TRBD1,TRBJ1-5
TGTGCCATCAGTGGGGTCAACACTGAAGCTTTCTTT,CAISGVNTEAFF,TRBV10-3,few,.,TRBJ1-1
TGTGCCAGCATGGCAGACCCCCCATCCTACGAGCAGTACTTC,CASMADPPSYEQYF,TRBV6-2/TRBV6-3,.,.,TRBJ2-7
TGTGCCAGCAGTATGGGACAGGGGGCATATGAAAAACTGTTTTTT,CASSMGQGAYEKLFF,TRBV6-1,few,TRBD1,TRBJ1-4
TGTGCCAGCAGTAGAGGTAGCGGGGGGGCCTTAGAGACCCAGTACTTC,CASSRGSGGALETQYF,TRBV27,few,TRBD2,TRBJ2-5
TGCGCCAGCAGCTTGGGGAAGGGAACGGGGTATTACGAGCAGTACTTC,CASSLGKGTGYYEQYF,TRBV5-1,.,.,TRBJ2-7
TGTGCCAGCAGCTTAGATTGGATAGCGGGAGAGGGCAATGAGCAGTTCTTC,CASSLDWIAGEGNEQFF,TRBV11-2,many,TRBD2,TRBJ2-1
TGTGCCAGCACCCCGAACGAAGGGGGGGTAGGGACAGATACGCAGTATTTT,CASTPNEGGVGTDTQYF,TRBV27,.,.,TRBJ2-3
TGTGCCAGCAGCGTACAGCTCGTTAGCTCCTACAATGAGCAGTTCTTC,CASSVQLVSSYNEQFF,TRBV9,.,.,TRBJ2-1
TGTGCCAGCAGCTCCCGGGGGATAACGTACGAGCAGTACTTC,CASSSRGITYEQYF,TRBV7-2,few,.,TRBJ2-7
TGCGCCAGCAGCTTGGCCCGGACAGGTTCCTACGAGCAGTACTTC,CASSLARTGSYEQYF,TRBV5-1,few,TRBD1,TRBJ2-7
TGTGCCAGCAGCGTCACTGCCACCGCCAATGAGCAGTTCTTC,CASSVTATANEQFF,TRBV9,few,.,TRBJ2-1
TGTGCCAGCAGCCCGTCGGGGCAGGGATTATATGGCTACACCTTC,CASSPSGQGLYGYTF,TRBV7-9,few,.,TRBJ1-2
TGCAGTGCCTCGGACCCAAACCTAGGGGAGCAGTACTTC,CSASDPNLGEQYF,TRBV20-1,.,.,TRBJ2-7
TGTGCCAGCAACAGGGCCCCGACAGGGTACGAGACCCAGTACTTC,CASNRAPTGYETQYF,TRBV2,many,TRBD1,TRBJ2-5
TGCGCCAGCAGCCCAACCGGGACAAGGAACACTGAAGCTTTCTTT,CASSPTGTRNTEAFF,TRBV5-1,few,.,TRBJ1-1
TGTGCCAGCAGCCGGGGGTTTTTGAACACTGAAGCTTTCTTT,CASSRGFLNTEAFF,TRBV6-1,.,.,TRBJ1-1
TGTGCCAGCGGCCTCTCGATGGTTTCCTACGAGCAGTACTTC,CASGLSMVSYEQYF,TRBV28,.,.,TRBJ2-7
TGTGCCAGCAGCTCCTACAGGGGTTACTATGGCTACACCTTC,CASSSYRGYYGYTF,TRBV7-2,few,TRBD1,TRBJ1-2
TGTGCCAGCAGCCAAGAGGCCAAGGGGATCCAAGAGACCCAGTACTTC,CASSQEAKGIQETQYF,TRBV3-1,.,.,TRBJ2-5
TGCGCCAGCAGCCAATTCGGGACAGGGGGGGCCAACGTCCTGACTTTC,CASSQFGTGGANVLTF,TRBV4-3,few,TRBD1,TRBJ2-6
TGTGCCAGCAGTCCCGGGACAGGGGGCTTCTATGGCTACACCTTC,CASSPGTGGFYGYTF,TRBV27,.,TRBD1,TRBJ1-2
TGTGCCAGCAGTTTGAAGGGGACAGGGTCTGCCTATACGCAGTATTTT,CASSLKGTGSAYTQYF,TRBV27,.,TRBD1,TRBJ2-3
TGTGCCATCAGTGCACGGCCGAGCACAGATACGCAGTATTTT,CAISARPSTDTQYF,TRBV10-3,many,.,TRBJ2-3
TGTGCCAGCAGCCGAGATGGGGGGCGGAACTATGGCTACACCTTC,CASSRDGGRNYGYTF,TRBV7-8,many,.,TRBJ1-2
TGTGCCAGCAGACCCCCGGGGAGCACAGATACGCAGTATTTT,CASRPPGSTDTQYF,TRBV6-1,many,.,TRBJ2-3
TGTGCCAGCAGCTATCAGGGAATTGGTGAGCAGTTCTTC,CASSYQGIGEQFF,TRBV7-2,.,.,TRBJ2-1
TGTGCCAGCAGTTTATTGTGGGACCCGGAAGGAGTTAACTATGGCTACACCTTC,CASSLLWDPEGVNYGYTF,TRBV28,.,.,TRBJ1-2
TGTGCCAGCCGTTTAACTAGCGAGGGTGAGCAGTTCTTC,CASRLTSEGEQFF,TRBV25-1,few,TRBD2,TRBJ2-1
TGTGCCAGCAGCCTCAGAGCGTGGCCATCGGACACTGAAGCTTTCTTT,CASSLRAWPSDTEAFF,TRBV7-9,many,.,TRBJ1-1